These T cell receptor beta chains were read from a single sample in a study of blood T cell repertoires in COVID-19. The method was immunoSEQ multiplex PCR; TCRdb's version includes in-frame clones alone and lacks a portion of them. Among approximately 98,000 clones listed, about four fifths were seen once. The specimen sequenced was peripheral blood. Receptors were obtained from a man older than 75 with acute or convalescent COVID-19. The CDR3 runs from the conserved cysteine through the conserved F or W. A D gene is named only where the DNA matches it firmly. Clone size is shown for a subset of rows, as once, few, many or a class of expanded clone.

CASSSSSRDRGTPLHF | TGTGCCAGCAGCTCCTCCAGCCGGGACAGGGGAACACCCCTCCACTTT | TRBJ1-6 | NA | TRBV7-2 | TRBD1
CASSLAGGSPVEGQFF | TGTGCCAGCAGCTTAGCAGGCGGGAGCCCGGTGGAGGGGCAGTTCTTC | TRBJ2-1 | NA | TRBV11-2 | TRBD2
CASNGRGYSPLHF | TGTGCCAGCAATGGCAGGGGTTATTCACCCCTCCACTTT | TRBJ1-6 | once | TRBV2 | NA
CASSSGLYGYTF | TGTGCCAGCAGTTCGGGACTCTATGGCTACACCTTC | TRBJ1-2 | NA | TRBV12-3/TRBV12-4 | NA
CASSQTGVHEQYF | TGTGCCAGCTCACAGACAGGGGTCCACGAGCAGTACTTC | TRBJ2-7 | few | TRBV18 | TRBD1
CASSQEGPGRSGNTIYF | TGCGCCAGCAGCCAAGAGGGGCCAGGCCGCTCTGGAAACACCATATATTTT | TRBJ1-3 | NA | TRBV4-1 | NA
CASSSPPRSGNQPQHF | TGTGCCAGTAGTAGCCCCCCCCGGTCCGGTAATCAGCCCCAGCATTTT | TRBJ1-5 | NA | TRBV19 | NA
CATSWTGGTDTQYF | TGTGCCACCTCCTGGACAGGGGGCACAGATACGCAGTATTTT | TRBJ2-3 | NA | TRBV24-1 | TRBD1
CASSQRTITDTQYF | TGCGCCAGCAGCCAAAGGACTATCACAGATACGCAGTATTTT | TRBJ2-3 | once | TRBV4-1 | NA
CASSLDLSGGYNEQFF | TGCGCCAGCAGCTTGGATCTAAGCGGGGGCTACAATGAGCAGTTCTTC | TRBJ2-1 | NA | TRBV5-1 | TRBD2
CASRRTDMNTEAFF | TGCGCCAGCAGACGGACAGACATGAACACTGAAGCTTTCTTT | TRBJ1-1 | NA | TRBV5-1 | NA
CAIKGQQYNEQFF | TGTGCCATCAAGGGACAGCAATACAATGAGCAGTTCTTC | TRBJ2-1 | NA | TRBV10-3 | TRBD1
CASSSRGGHEQYF | TGTGCCAGCAGCTCCCGTGGGGGCCACGAGCAGTACTTC | TRBJ2-7 | NA | TRBV11-3 | NA
CASSPTQGATEAFF | TGTGCCAGCTCACCAACACAGGGGGCCACTGAAGCTTTCTTT | TRBJ1-1 | NA | TRBV18 | TRBD1
CASSVVPAASGINTGELFF | TGTGCCAGCAGCGTAGTACCGGCGGCTAGCGGGATAAACACCGGGGAGCTGTTTTTT | TRBJ2-2 | NA | TRBV9 | TRBD2
CASSPTGSTIYF | TGTGCCAGCAGCCCTACAGGGAGTACCATATATTTT | TRBJ1-3 | NA | TRBV7-2 | NA
CASSLDRDPNQPQHF | TGTGCCAGCAGTCTCGACAGAGACCCCAATCAGCCCCAGCATTTT | TRBJ1-5 | NA | TRBV5-4 | NA
CASSQNTQETQYF | TGTGCCAGCAGCCAGAACACCCAAGAGACCCAGTACTTC | TRBJ2-5 | NA | TRBV16 | NA
CASSEDPPGGAQETQYF | TGTGCCAGCAGTGAAGATCCTCCTGGGGGGGCTCAGGAGACCCAGTACTTC | TRBJ2-5 | NA | TRBV6-1 | NA
CASSPGTGDLRGDGYTF | TGTGCCAGCAGCCCCGGGACAGGGGACCTCCGGGGGGATGGCTACACCTTC | TRBJ1-2 | NA | TRBV7-6 | TRBD1
CASSLVEYNEQFF | TGCGCCAGCAGCTTGGTAGAGTACAATGAGCAGTTCTTC | TRBJ2-1 | NA | TRBV5-1 | NA
CASSHPSFTGELFF | TGTGCCAGCAGCCACCCCTCTTTCACCGGGGAGCTGTTTTTT | TRBJ2-2 | NA | TRBV3-1/TRBV3-2 | NA
CASSLGLGLDYGYTF | TGTGCCAGCAGCTTAGGCCTGGGACTCGACTATGGCTACACCTTC | TRBJ1-2 | NA | TRBV13 | NA
CASSRRVTYSGNTIYF | TGTGCCAGCAGCCGCCGGGTGACTTACTCTGGAAACACCATATATTTT | TRBJ1-3 | NA | TRBV6-2/TRBV6-3 | NA
CASSYSRGNEQFF | TGTGCCAGCAGTTATTCTCGAGGCAATGAGCAGTTCTTC | TRBJ2-1 | NA | TRBV6-6 | NA
CASSEYGGTGNEQFF | TGTGCCAGCTCGGAATATGGCGGGACCGGTAATGAGCAGTTCTTC | TRBJ2-1 | NA | TRBV18 | NA
CASSQGGGTEAFF | TGTGCCAGTAGTCAGGGAGGGGGCACTGAAGCTTTCTTT | TRBJ1-1 | NA | TRBV19 | NA
CASSPIDRAGNEQFF | TGTGCCAGCTCACCGATCGACAGGGCGGGCAATGAGCAGTTCTTC | TRBJ2-1 | NA | TRBV18 | TRBD1
CASSFVTSGVYEQYF | TGTGCCAGCAGCTTTGTGACTAGCGGGGTCTACGAGCAGTACTTC | TRBJ2-7 | NA | TRBV7-2 | TRBD2
CASSSSYEQYF | TGTGCCAGCAGCTCTTCCTACGAGCAGTACTTC | TRBJ2-7 | NA | TRBV13 | NA
CASSDMGQGGNSPLHF | TGTGCCAGCAGTGACATGGGACAGGGGGGTAATTCACCCCTCCACTTT | TRBJ1-6 | NA | TRBV6-1 | TRBD1
CASSAGTPYGYTF | TGTGCCAGTAGTGCCGGGACTCCCTATGGCTACACCTTC | TRBJ1-2 | NA | TRBV19 | NA
CTRGCGNEQFF | TGCACCAGAGGGTGTGGAAATGAGCAGTTCTTC | TRBJ2-1 | NA | TRBV29-1 | NA
CASSSGTGGRNQPQHF | TGTGCCAGCAGCTCCGGGACAGGGGGAAGGAATCAGCCCCAGCATTTT | TRBJ1-5 | NA | TRBV14 | TRBD1
CASSSDRIYGYTF | TGTGCCAGCAGCTCGGACAGGATCTATGGCTACACCTTC | TRBJ1-2 | NA | TRBV7-2 | TRBD1
CSVVLTGAGYTF | TGCAGCGTTGTACTTACAGGGGCTGGCTACACCTTC | TRBJ1-2 | NA | TRBV29-1 | TRBD1
CASRGQQKPYGYTF | TGTGCCAGCAGGGGACAGCAGAAGCCTTATGGCTACACCTTC | TRBJ1-2 | NA | TRBV6-5 | TRBD1
CASSPDRVNEQFF | TGTGCCAGCAGTCCCGACAGGGTCAATGAGCAGTTCTTC | TRBJ2-1 | NA | TRBV27 | TRBD1
CSVDPGGDEQFF | TGCAGCGTCGATCCCGGGGGAGATGAGCAGTTCTTC | TRBJ2-1 | NA | TRBV29-1 | NA
CASSGGQEQNIQYF | TGTGCCAGCAGCGGGGGACAGGAGCAAAACATTCAGTACTTC | TRBJ2-4 | NA | TRBV7-9 | TRBD1
CASSQGLAGGSGELFF | TGTGCCAGCAGCCAAGGACTAGCGGGAGGATCCGGGGAGCTGTTTTTT | TRBJ2-2 | many | TRBV9 | TRBD2
CASSLVQGTEQYF | TGTGCCAGCAGCTTGGTTCAGGGGACCGAGCAGTACTTC | TRBJ2-7 | NA | TRBV7-7 | NA
CASSLSSGRRAADTQYF | TGTGCCAGCAGCTTGTCTAGCGGGAGAAGGGCCGCAGATACGCAGTATTTT | TRBJ2-3 | NA | TRBV5-4 | TRBD2
CASSLNLGTGGAFF | TGTGCCAGCAGCTTAAACCTCGGGACAGGGGGAGCTTTCTTT | TRBJ1-1 | NA | TRBV7-9 | TRBD1
CATRETGSLADTQYF | TGTGCCACCAGGGAGACAGGGAGTCTGGCAGATACGCAGTATTTT | TRBJ2-3 | NA | TRBV24-1 | TRBD1
CAWSGGASPNSPLHF | TGTGCCTGGAGCGGAGGCGCCTCCCCAAATTCACCCCTCCACTTT | TRBJ1-6 | few | TRBV30 | NA
CAISREGSRDIQYF | TGTGCCATCAGCAGGGAAGGGTCTCGGGACATTCAGTACTTC | TRBJ2-4 | NA | TRBV10-3 | NA